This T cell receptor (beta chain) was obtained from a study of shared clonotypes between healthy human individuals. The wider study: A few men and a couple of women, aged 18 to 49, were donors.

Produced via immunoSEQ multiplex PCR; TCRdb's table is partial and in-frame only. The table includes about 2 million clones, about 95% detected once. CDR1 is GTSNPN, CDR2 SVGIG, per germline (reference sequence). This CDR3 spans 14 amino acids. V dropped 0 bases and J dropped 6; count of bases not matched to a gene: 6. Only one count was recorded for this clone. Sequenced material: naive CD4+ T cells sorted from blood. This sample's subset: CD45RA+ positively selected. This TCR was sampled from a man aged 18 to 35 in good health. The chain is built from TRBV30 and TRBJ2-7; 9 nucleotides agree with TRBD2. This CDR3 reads CAWSVRGAGGEQYF. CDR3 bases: TGTGCCTGGAGTGTACGAGGAGCGGGAGGCGAGCAGTACTTC.